Each of the 8 T cell receptor beta chains below was sequenced from the same sample in a study of shared clonotypes between healthy human individuals. TCRdb keeps only in-frame clones here, not all; method: immunoSEQ multiplex PCR. The table shows some 2.1 million clones, with roughly 95% occurring only once. Sequenced material: naive CD4+ T cells sorted from blood. Regarding subset: CD45RA+ positively selected. The receptors come from a young man in good health.

This clone was seen only a few times. Additional DNA sequences in this sample encode the identical CDR3. The rearrangement joins TRBV5-6 to TRBJ1-1; no clear D gene. Germline V gene lookup returns CDR1 SGHDT and CDR2 YYEEEE. V was trimmed by 0 bases and J by 3 bases, leaving 0 bases between them. This CDR3 is built from 11 residues. Written as DNA, the CDR3 is TGTGCCAGCAGCTTGGACACTGAAGCTTTCTTT. Translating gives CASSLDTEAFF.

The V and J genes are TRBV12-5 and TRBJ2-1; perhaps TRBD2 as D (6 bases). In germline, CDR1 is LGHNT, CDR2 FRNRAP. Trimming took 2 bases from V and 0 from J, leaving 11 bases between them. The CDR3 length is 16 residues. The CDR3 bases are TGTGCTAGTGGTTTGACTAGCACGAGCTCCTACAATGAGCAGTTCTTC. Residues: CASGLTSTSSYNEQFF.

J is TRBJ1-1 and V is TRBV7-9; 10 nucleotides match TRBD1. The CDR3 totals 14 residues. The V gene end was trimmed by 5 bases and the J gene end by 4 bases; junction bases not matched to a gene: 4. Germline CDR1 is SEHNR and CDR2 is FQNEAQ (reference sequence). The CDR3 is CASSLRDRGTEAFF. The CDR3 DNA reads as TGTGCCAGCAGCCTCCGGGACAGGGGCACTGAAGCTTTCTTT.

The chain employs TRBV7-2 and TRBJ2-1; weak D call: TRBD2 (5 bases). The CDR3 is 14 amino acids. Germline V gene lookup returns CDR1 SGHTA and CDR2 FQGNSA. V lost 5 bases and J 9 bases, leaving 17 bases between the germline ends. CDR3 coding DNA: TGTGCCAGCAGCCCCGGACTCGCTTGGGGTGAGCAGTTCTTC. The encoded protein is CASSPGLAWGEQFF. Combining the CDR3 with reference TRBV7-2 and TRBJ2-1 gives the whole variable domain GAGVSQSPSNKVTEKGKDVELRCDPISGHTALYWYRQSLGQGLEFLIYFQGNSAPDKSGLPSDRFSAERTGGSVSTLTIQRTQQEDSAVYLCASSPGLAWGEQFFGPGTRLTVL.

The chain combines TRBV5-4 with TRBJ2-6, with D possibly matching TRBD1 (6 bases). The CDR3 is made up of 18 amino acids. Trimming removed 0 bases from V and 0 bases from J, with 13 bases in between. Germline values: CDR1 SGHNT, CDR2 YYREEE (reference sequence). CDR3 residues: CASSLAGTRPSGANVLTF. The CDR3 DNA reads TGTGCCAGCAGCTTGGCCGGGACAAGACCCTCTGGGGCCAACGTCCTGACTTTC.

The V call is TRBV5-1, the J call TRBJ1-2; no clear D gene. Trimming cost V 4 bases and J 3 bases, with 22 bases left between them. Germline assignment: CDR1 SGHRS and CDR2 YFSETQ. The CDR3 runs to 17 residues. The CDR3 DNA reads TGCGCCAGCAGCCCAAACCTCCCGGGTCAGGCATACTATGGCTACACCTTC. Amino acids: CASSPNLPGQAYYGYTF.

Points on this clone: This may stem from a read error, because a much larger clone lies one nucleotide away. Distinct nucleotide sequences in the sample also encode this CDR3. The chain has TRBV9 and TRBJ1-2; 10 nucleotides align to TRBD1. V lost 4 bases and J lost 2; bases outside the gene matches: 2. The CDR3 spans 14 residues. Per the germline V gene, CDR1 is SGDLS and CDR2 is YYNGEE. CDR3 residues: CASSLGQGNYGYTF. The CDR3 coding sequence is TGTGCCAGCAGCCTGGGACAGGGGAACTATGGCTACACCTTC.

This chain's CDR3 is CASSLTLAGAGSSYEQYF. DNA of the CDR3: TGTGCCAGCAGCTTAACCCTAGCGGGAGCGGGGAGCTCCTACGAGCAGTACTTC. The V gene is TRBV11-2, the J gene TRBJ2-7; 10 nucleotides match TRBD2. There are 18 residues in the CDR3. J was trimmed by 0 bases and V by 2 bases; bases with no gene match: 10. The germline gives CDR1 SGHAT, CDR2 FQNNGV.